Below, 24 T cell receptor beta chains from the same sample are listed, as sequenced in a study of blood T cell repertoires in COVID-19. Generated by immunoSEQ multiplex PCR, the TCRdb table keeps only in-frame clones and is missing some. Among about 130,000 clones listed, approximately 80% were seen once. Specimen: peripheral blood. These receptors were collected from a man aged 60 to 69 who had recovered from COVID-19.

This clone was observed once. The V and J genes are TRBV7-3 and TRBJ1-2; possible D gene TRBD1, 5 bases. Trimming pared 2 bases from V and 4 bases from J, leaving 17 bases between. Germline V gives CDR1 SGHTA, CDR2 FQGTGA. The CDR3 extends over 16 amino acids. CDR3 sequence: CASSLSRKGRGYGYTF. DNA of the CDR3: TGTGCCAGCAGCTTATCCCGGAAGGGAAGGGGCTATGGCTACACCTTC.

The table lists this clone with a few counts. The chain's CDR3 is CASSYHRTGGNTIYF. The DNA of the CDR3 is TGTGCCAGCAGTTACCATCGGACAGGTGGAAACACCATATATTTT. This sequence joins TRBV6-2 or TRBV6-3 and TRBJ1-3, with 7 bases lining up with TRBD1. Unmatched junction bases numbered 4, after V lost 2 bases and J lost 3 bases. Germline V lookup: CDR1 MNHEY, CDR2 SVGEGT. The CDR3 consists of 15 residues.

In its sample, this clone was seen once. Other DNA sequences in this sample translate to the same CDR3. The chain has TRBV6-5 and TRBJ2-2; 7 bases line up with TRBD1. Trimming cost V 6 bases and J 1 base; bases outside gene matches: 2. The CDR3 spans 14 residues. The germline CDR1 and CDR2 sequences are MNHEY and SVGAGI. The chain's CDR3 is CASRPGGNTGELFF. CDR3 bases: TGTGCCAGCAGGCCAGGGGGGAACACCGGGGAGCTGTTTTTT.

This rearrangement joins TRBV5-1 to TRBJ1-2; D call uncertain. In germline, CDR1 is SGHRS, CDR2 YFSETQ. Trimming removed 6 bases at V and 4 bases at J, with 13 bases between. There are 13 residues in the CDR3. In nucleotides, the CDR3 is TGCGCCAGCAACCTGGAGGGCGGCTATGGCTACACCTTC. This gives the protein CASNLEGGYGYTF.

The CDR3 sequence is CASSVDRGLYEQYF. The CDR3 nucleotides are TGTGCCAGCAGCGTTGACAGGGGGCTCTACGAGCAGTACTTC. The chain joins TRBV7-2 to TRBJ2-7; 10 bases line up with TRBD1. Looked up from germline, CDR1 is SGHTA and CDR2 is FQGNSA. The CDR3 extends over 14 amino acids. The junction had 4 bases not matched to a gene; V was cut back by 5 bases and J by 3 bases.

This chain uses TRBV6-5 with TRBJ1-4, with D unresolved. Trimming shortened V by 5 bases and J by 6 bases, and 13 bases separated the two germline ends. The germline gives CDR1 MNHEY, CDR2 SVGAGI. This CDR3 spans 14 amino acids. Here the CDR3 reads CASSLRGFDEKLFF. CDR3 DNA sequence: TGTGCCAGCAGTCTACGGGGATTTGATGAAAAACTGTTTTTT.

The chain recombines TRBV18 with TRBJ2-1; 9 bases agree with TRBD2. This CDR3 is 17 amino acids long. V lost 4 bases to trimming and J lost 4 bases; unmatched junction nucleotides: 11. CDR1 KGHSH and CDR2 LQKENI come from the germline V gene. The CDR3 nucleotides are TGTGCCAGCTCACGGGGGTTAGCGGGAGCCCAATACAATGAGCAGTTCTTC. Protein product: CASSRGLAGAQYNEQFF.

This chain links TRBV28 with TRBJ2-1, with 8 bases that match TRBD1. This CDR3 is 15 amino acids long. After removal of 4 bases from V and 4 bases from J, the junction contained 6 bases not matched to a gene. Germline CDR1 is MDHEN and CDR2 is SYDVKM. The CDR3, as DNA: TGTGCCAGCAGTTCTCAGGGGGCGGGGTACAATGAGCAGTTCTTC. Translated: CASSSQGAGYNEQFF.

The chain carries TRBV27 and TRBJ2-5, with 9 bases identical to TRBD2. Trimming at V came to 0 bases and at J to 5 bases, leaving 7 bases not matched to a gene. The CDR3 consists of 16 residues. The germline V gene has CDR1 MNHEY and CDR2 SMNVEV (reference sequence). The CDR3 reads CASSLSGTSKSETQYF. The CDR3 coding sequence is TGTGCCAGCAGTTTATCCGGGACTAGCAAATCGGAGACCCAGTACTTC.

The J gene is TRBJ2-3, the V gene TRBV5-1; D gene uncertain. Germline V gene data show CDR1 as SGHRS and CDR2 as YFSETQ. The CDR3 has 14 residues. V gave up 5 bases and J gave up 0 bases, with 10 bases separating them. The CDR3 sequence: CASSRQASTDTQYF. The CDR3 nucleotides are TGCGCCAGCAGTCGGCAGGCCAGCACAGATACGCAGTATTTT.

As DNA, the CDR3 is TGTGCCAGCAGCCAAGTTACCCGGACAGGGGGCCGCGAGCAGTACTTC. This sequence encodes CASSQVTRTGGREQYF. The genes are TRBV3-1 (or the pseudogene TRBV3-2) and TRBJ2-7, with 11 bases aligning to TRBD1. The CDR3 is made up of 16 amino acids. Germline V lookup: CDR1 LGHDT, CDR2 YNNKEL (reference sequence). V lost 1 base and J lost 6; bases outside the gene matches: 8.

The chain carries TRBV2 and TRBJ2-3, with 8 bases that match TRBD2. J lost 3 bases, V lost 8 bases, and 4 bases had no gene match. Germline V CDR1 and CDR2: SNHLY, FYNNEI. The CDR3 has 13 amino acids. In DNA form, the CDR3 reads TGTGCCAGCGAGCGGGAGACGACAGATACGCAGTATTTT. Protein product: CASERETTDTQYF.

The DNA of the CDR3 is TGTGCCAGCAGCTCGGGACAGGGCAGGGAAGCTTTCTTT. Protein sequence: CASSSGQGREAFF. The rearrangement uses TRBV11-1 and TRBJ1-1, with 9 bases lining up with TRBD1. Trimming removed 4 bases from V and 8 bases from J; junction bases left unmatched: 5. Germline values: CDR1 SGHAT, CDR2 FQDESV (reference sequence). The CDR3 covers 13 residues.

This chain connects TRBV6-1 to TRBJ1-5; 8 nucleotides line up with TRBD1. Germline CDR1 MNHNS, CDR2 SASEGT. CDR3 length equals 15 residues. Trimming cost V 3 bases and J 7 bases; bases outside gene matches: 8. For the CDR3, the DNA is TGTGCCAGCAGTGAGGGGAGACAGGGGAACCAGCCCCAGCATTTT. Protein product: CASSEGRQGNQPQHF.

The chain carries TRBV4-3 and TRBJ2-7, with TRBD1 identical over 11 bases. The V gene's germline CDR1 is LGHNA and CDR2 YSLEER. The CDR3 sequence is 14 residues long. Trimming cost V 5 bases and J 5 bases; bases outside gene matches: 5. CDR3 in DNA: TGCGCCAGCAGCTCGGACAGGGGGCTCAACGAGCAGTACTTC. The encoded protein is CASSSDRGLNEQYF.

This clone came up a few times. The gene calls are TRBV11-3 and TRBJ2-3; the match to TRBD1 covers 8 bases. Trimming took 5 bases from V and 0 from J; bases not matched to a gene: 4. CDR3 length: 15 residues. Germline V CDR1 and CDR2: SGHNT, YENEEA. Here the CDR3 reads CASSKDRASTDTQYF. The CDR3 nucleotides read TGTGCCAGCAGCAAGGACAGGGCTAGCACAGATACGCAGTATTTT.

The CDR3 is CARVGGADTGELFF. As DNA, the CDR3 is TGTGCCCGGGTAGGGGGGGCCGACACCGGGGAGCTGTTTTTT. This rearrangement joins TRBV30 to TRBJ2-2; possible D gene TRBD2, 7 bases. The CDR3 extends over 14 amino acids. CDR1 and CDR2 from the germline V gene are GTSNPN and SVGIG (reference sequence). Trimming shortened V by 8 bases and J by 3 bases, and 16 bases separated the two germline ends.

This chain joins TRBV19 and TRBJ2-6; unclear D gene. This CDR3 comprises 14 residues. The germline V and J ends were trimmed by 6 bases and 0 bases, with 6 bases remaining between them. Germline CDR1 and CDR2: LNHDA and SQIVND (reference sequence). This CDR3 reads CASRPLSGANVLTF. CDR3 nucleotide sequence: TGTGCCAGTAGACCACTCTCTGGGGCCAACGTCCTGACTTTC.

The chain has TRBV7-2 and TRBJ1-3; no definite D call. The germline V gene encodes CDR1 SGHTA and CDR2 FQGNSA. This CDR3 is built from 16 residues. Trimming took off 1 base at V and 0 bases at J, with 10 bases between the two ends. CDR3 DNA sequence: TGTGCCAGCAGCTTAGGTCTGGGGAGCTCTGGAAACACCATATATTTT. Translation: CASSLGLGSSGNTIYF. The full variable domain, its missing parts supplied by reference TRBV7-2 and TRBJ1-3, is GAGVSQSPSNKVTEKGKDVELRCDPISGHTALYWYRQSLGQGLEFLIYFQGNSAPDKSGLPSDRFSAERTGGSVSTLTIQRTQQEDSAVYLCASSLGLGSSGNTIYFGEGSWLTVV.

The chain employs TRBV24-1 and TRBJ2-5; TRBD2 aligns across 14 bases. From germline, CDR1 is KGHDR and CDR2 SFDVKD. V lost 3 bases to trimming and J lost 0 bases; unmatched junction nucleotides: 2. The CDR3 is 17 amino acids. DNA for the CDR3: TGTGCCACCAGTGATCGGACTAGCGGGGGGTACCAAGAGACCCAGTACTTC. Translated: CATSDRTSGGYQETQYF.

Only a few counts were recorded for this clone. This chain links TRBV5-4 with TRBJ1-2, with 9 bases aligning to TRBD1. V trimming: 4 bases; J trimming: 10 bases; junction bases outside the gene matches: 8. Germline V gives CDR1 SGHNT, CDR2 YYREEE (reference sequence). The CDR3 is 13 residues long. This chain's CDR3 is CASSLQGAPSYTF. Written as DNA, the CDR3 is TGTGCCAGCAGCCTACAGGGGGCGCCTTCCTACACCTTC.

The CDR3 bases are TGTGCCAGCAGTGCGACTAGCGGGAGTTTTTCCTACGAGCAGTACTTC. Amino acid sequence: CASSATSGSFSYEQYF. The V gene is TRBV25-1, the J gene TRBJ2-7; 12 bases align to TRBD2. The germline V gene has CDR1 MGHDK and CDR2 SYGVNS. The CDR3 spans 16 residues. V dropped 4 bases and J dropped 1; count of bases not matched to a gene: 5.

This clone has only a few counts. The gene calls are TRBV6-5 and TRBJ1-1; possible D gene TRBD1, 6 bases. The V and J ends lost 7 bases and 1 base respectively, with 16 bases between them. Germline CDR1 MNHEY, CDR2 SVGAGI. The CDR3 runs 15 residues. DNA for the CDR3: TGTGCCAGCACCAAGGGGGGGGCGCGGAACACTGAAGCTTTCTTT. It encodes CASTKGGARNTEAFF.

The chain couples TRBV24-1 to TRBJ2-2, with 8 bases lining up with TRBD1. Germline CDR1 reads KGHDR; CDR2 reads SFDVKD. V gave up 4 bases and J gave up 4 bases; unmatched junction bases: 7. The CDR3 contains 16 residues. CDR3 sequence reads: CATSDRNTGGTGELFF. CDR3 nucleotide sequence: TGTGCCACCAGTGACCGCAATACAGGGGGCACCGGGGAGCTGTTTTTT.